The 3 T cell receptor beta chains given below trace back to one sample, sequenced in a study of Ad26.COV2.S vaccination and SARS-CoV-2 variants. Sequencing was performed with immunoSEQ multiplex PCR; in TCRdb, only in-frame clones are kept and a portion is missing. The profile shows hundreds of thousands of clones, 80% to 90% of them singletons. Treatment: about 20 received Ad26.COV2.S at low or high dose, single or two shots; about 5 received placebo; per-sample allocation not given. Material that was analyzed had been drawn on day 63 after the first vaccine or placebo injection. Specimen: peripheral blood, collected in a trial of Ad26.COV2.S vaccine versus placebo. The receptors come from a person aged 18-60 years who received the Ad26.COV2.S COVID-19 vaccine or a placebo.

The chain joins TRBV2 to TRBJ1-5, with D perhaps matching TRBD1 (5 bases). The germline gives CDR1 SNHLY, CDR2 FYNNEI. The CDR3 extends over 13 amino acids. V shed 4 bases and J shed 6 bases, with 10 bases lying between them. The CDR3 sequence is CASSGSRAQPQHF. CDR3 sequence (DNA): TGTGCCAGCAGTGGTAGCAGGGCTCAGCCCCAGCATTTT.

This clone appeared a few times. The CDR3, as DNA: TGTGCCAGCAGCCAAGAGGGTAGCGGGACTGAGCAGTTCTTC. Its protein product is CASSQEGSGTEQFF. The rearrangement uses TRBV4-2 and TRBJ2-1, with 8 bases matching TRBD2. CDR1 LGHNA and CDR2 YNFKEQ come from the germline V gene. V lost 0 bases, J lost 9 bases, and 4 bases stayed unmatched. The CDR3 is made up of 14 amino acids.

The chain combines TRBV24-1 with TRBJ2-3; weak D call: TRBD2 (6 bases). The V gene lost 3 bases and the J gene lost 3 bases, with 9 bases spanning the gap. This CDR3 has 14 residues. The V gene's germline CDR1 is KGHDR and CDR2 SFDVKD. The CDR3 loop is CATSDPRETDTQYF. DNA of the CDR3: TGTGCCACCAGTGATCCCCGGGAGACAGATACGCAGTATTTT.